This T cell receptor (beta chain) was sequenced during a study of cytomegalovirus exposure and HLA in healthy donors. CDR1 and CDR2 from the germline V gene are SQVTM and ANQGSEA. CDR3 size: 17 residues. Deletions cut 4 bases from V and 1 base from J, with 21 bases between. PCR involved 60 Vbeta and 13 Jbeta primers. The repertoire was sequenced with immunoSEQ multiplex PCR; TCRdb's copy has only in-frame clones and lacks some. The sample has approximately 130,000 clones; approximately 82% are singletons. This chain links TRBV29-1 with TRBJ2-3; D call uncertain. The sequence came from a boy aged 2-9 years in good health and CMV-seronegative. The sample consisted of PBMCs. CDR3 in amino acids: CSVGASSISTGTDTQYF. The CDR3 region has the DNA TGCAGCGTTGGGGCCTCATCTATTAGTACCGGCACAGATACGCAGTATTTT.